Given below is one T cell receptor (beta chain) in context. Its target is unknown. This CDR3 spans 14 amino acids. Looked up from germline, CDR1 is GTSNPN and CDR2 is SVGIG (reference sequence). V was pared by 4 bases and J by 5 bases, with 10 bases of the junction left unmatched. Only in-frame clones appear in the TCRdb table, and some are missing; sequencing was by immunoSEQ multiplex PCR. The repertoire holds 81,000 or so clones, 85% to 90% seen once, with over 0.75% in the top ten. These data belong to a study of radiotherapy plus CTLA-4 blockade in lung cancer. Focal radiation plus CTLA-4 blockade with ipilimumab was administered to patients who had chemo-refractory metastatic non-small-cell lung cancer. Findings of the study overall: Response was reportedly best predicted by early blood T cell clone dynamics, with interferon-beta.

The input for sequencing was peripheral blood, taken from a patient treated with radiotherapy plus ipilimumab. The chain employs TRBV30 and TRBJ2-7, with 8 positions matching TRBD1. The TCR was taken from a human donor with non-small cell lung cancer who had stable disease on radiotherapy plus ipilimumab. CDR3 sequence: CAWTRDRGLDEQYF. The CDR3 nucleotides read TGTGCCTGGACCCGCGACAGGGGCCTCGACGAGCAGTACTTC.